One sample yielded the 12 T cell receptor beta chains listed below, sequenced in a study of naive and memory T cell subsets (dated by TCRdb to about 2017). Antigens of these TCRs are unknown. What the authors observed across the whole study: A few larger clonotypes were present in naive repertoires, particularly the CD8 repertoires, and these clonotypes were possibly memory cells re-expressing CD45RA.

Receptors were amplified or captured by UMI-ligation and nested PCR. Sequencer: Illumina MiSeq. The beta constant-region primer was an equimolar mix of two oligonucleotides covering both TRBC1 and TRBC2. Four rounds of PCR were used to amplify ligated cDNA, with nested alpha and beta constant-region primers being used together with the SP2 primer. Using fastp at Q25 and MiXCR, TCRdb reprocessed the public reads and kept productive beta chains. Each entry merges the rows of one CDR3 protein and shows their most common DNA and genes. Here the sample has around 140,000 distinct CDR3 sequences; under 25% occur a single time. Of the sample, around 0.097% falls within the top ten clones. Input material: naive CD4+ T cells from blood. The cell subset or site label for this specimen denotes: naive T cells, CD45RA high CD27+. These receptors were taken from a human donor in good health.

This clonotype turned up a few times. V and J are TRBV29-1 and TRBJ2-7; TRBD1 might be the D (6 bases). V was pared by 7 bases and J by 3 bases, with 19 bases between. The length of the CDR3 is 14 residues. Germline values: CDR1 SQVTM, CDR2 ANQGSEA. CDR3 sequence (DNA): TGCAGCGGTAAGCTCCGGACAGATAGCTACGAGCAGTACTTC. Its translation is CSGKLRTDSYEQYF.

J is TRBJ1-2 and V is TRBV6-2 or TRBV6-3; 8 bases fit TRBD1. V lost 5 bases to trimming and J lost 4 bases; unmatched junction nucleotides: 9. Per germline, CDR1 MNHEY and CDR2 SVGEGT. The CDR3 runs 15 residues. CDR3: CASSDRRQGSYGYTF. For the CDR3, the DNA is TGTGCCAGCAGTGACCGGAGACAGGGGAGCTATGGCTACACCTTC.

The table lists this clonotype with a few counts. J is TRBJ1-1 and V is TRBV2; D remains unclear. CDR1 SNHLY and CDR2 FYNNEI come from the germline V gene. The germline V and J ends were trimmed by 3 bases and 5 bases, with 10 bases remaining between them. The CDR3 contains 13 residues. The CDR3 DNA reads TGTGCCAGCAGTGAGGAAGGCCTTACTGAAGCTTTCTTT. This gives the protein CASSEEGLTEAFF.

This clonotype was seen more than once but under ten times. This rearrangement joins TRBV28 to TRBJ1-5; 8 bases map to TRBD1. The trim removed 6 bases at V and 3 bases at J, leaving 4 bases unmatched. This CDR3 contains 14 residues. Germline V gene sequence: CDR1 MDHEN, CDR2 SYDVKM. DNA for the CDR3: TGTGCCAGCAGGCTGACAGGGGTCAATCAGCCCCAGCATTTT. Protein: CASRLTGVNQPQHF.

This clonotype was picked up many times. The chain recombines TRBV20-1 with TRBJ2-3, with D unclear. V was trimmed by 6 bases and J by 2 bases, leaving 9 bases between them. Per germline, CDR1 DFQATT and CDR2 SNEGSKA (reference sequence). There are 12 residues in the CDR3. The CDR3 loop reads CSAQGSTDTQYF. CDR3 coding DNA: TGCAGTGCCCAAGGGTCCACAGATACGCAGTATTTT.

V gene TRBV28 combines with J gene TRBJ2-7, with a tentative D call TRBD1 (6 bases). Germline V CDR1 and CDR2: MDHEN, SYDVKM. The CDR3 totals 12 residues. Trimming shortened V by 6 bases and J by 7 bases, and 13 bases separated the two germline ends. The CDR3 bases are TGTGCCAGCAGCACCGGGACACGTGAGCAGTACTTC. Translation gives CASSTGTREQYF.

Ten or more counts support this clonotype. V is TRBV3-1 and J is TRBJ2-7; possibly TRBD2 for D (6 bases). V was pared by 4 bases and J by 1 base, with 8 bases between. This CDR3 comprises 13 residues. Germline values: CDR1 LGHDT, CDR2 YNNKEL (reference sequence). The CDR3 bases are TGTGCCAGCAGCCGGGGGGATTCCTACGAGCAGTACTTC. Translated, it gives CASSRGDSYEQYF.

The J gene is TRBJ2-5, the V gene TRBV27; the match to TRBD2 covers 13 bases. This CDR3 is built from 18 residues. CDR1 and CDR2 from the germline V gene are MNHEY and SMNVEV (reference sequence). V gave up 6 bases and J gave up 0 bases; unmatched junction bases: 10. CDR3 residues: CASRPRLAGGLYQETQYF. CDR3 DNA sequence: TGTGCCAGCAGGCCACGACTAGCGGGAGGCTTGTACCAAGAGACCCAGTACTTC.

This clonotype turned up a few times. The chain carries TRBV20-1 and TRBJ2-7; 9 bases are a match to TRBD1. Germline V gives CDR1 DFQATT, CDR2 SNEGSKA (reference sequence). This CDR3 comprises 15 residues. With 0 bases clipped from V and 6 bases from J, the junction kept 9 bases outside the gene matches. CDR3 DNA: TGCAGTGCTAGAGATTCGGACAGGGGTCTTGGCGAGCAGTACTTC. Amino acid sequence: CSARDSDRGLGEQYF.

This clonotype was seen more than once but under ten times. The J gene is TRBJ2-1, the V gene TRBV5-1; 13 nucleotides line up with TRBD2. V trimming: 0 bases; J trimming: 4 bases; junction bases outside the gene matches: 4. This CDR3 is built from 17 residues. Looked up from germline, CDR1 is SGHRS and CDR2 is YFSETQ. CDR3 residues: CASSLGLLAGGYNEQFF. The CDR3 DNA reads as TGCGCCAGCAGCTTGGGCCTACTAGCGGGGGGGTACAATGAGCAGTTCTTC.

Ten or more counts support this clonotype. This sequence joins TRBV29-1 and TRBJ2-3, with 10 bases that match TRBD2. Looked up from germline, CDR1 is SQVTM and CDR2 is ANQGSEA. Germline trimming cut 5 bases from V and 4 bases from J; bases unmatched to any gene: 3. The CDR3 extends over 13 amino acids. The CDR3 DNA reads as TGCAGCGTTTTAGCGGGAGGATCAGATACGCAGTATTTT. This translates into CSVLAGGSDTQYF.

The chain has TRBV19 and TRBJ2-1; D tentatively reads TRBD1 or TRBD2 (5 bases each). Trimming removed 2 bases at V and 6 bases at J, with 14 bases between. Germline values: CDR1 LNHDA, CDR2 SQIVND (reference sequence). This CDR3 region has 15 residues. CDR3 region: CASSIRGVGSNEQFF. The CDR3 nucleotides are TGTGCCAGTAGTATAAGAGGGGTTGGGAGCAATGAGCAGTTCTTC.